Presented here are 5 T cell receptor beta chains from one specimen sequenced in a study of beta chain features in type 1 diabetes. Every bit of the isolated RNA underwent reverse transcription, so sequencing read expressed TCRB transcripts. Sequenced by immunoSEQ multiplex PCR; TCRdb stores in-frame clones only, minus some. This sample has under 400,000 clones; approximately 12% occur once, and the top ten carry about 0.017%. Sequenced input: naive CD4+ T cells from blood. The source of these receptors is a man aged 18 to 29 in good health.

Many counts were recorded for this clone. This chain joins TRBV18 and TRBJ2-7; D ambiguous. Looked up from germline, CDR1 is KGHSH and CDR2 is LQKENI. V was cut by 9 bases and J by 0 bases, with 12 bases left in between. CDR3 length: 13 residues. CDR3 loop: CASRPESSYEQYF. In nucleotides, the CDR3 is TGTGCCAGTCGGCCGGAGAGCTCCTACGAGCAGTACTTC. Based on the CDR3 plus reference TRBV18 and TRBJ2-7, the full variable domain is NAGVMQNPRHLVRRRGQEARLRCSPMKGHSHVYWYRQLPEEGLKFMVYLQKENIIDESGMPKERFSAEFPKEGPSILRIQQVVRGDSAAYFCASRPESSYEQYFGPGTRLTVT.

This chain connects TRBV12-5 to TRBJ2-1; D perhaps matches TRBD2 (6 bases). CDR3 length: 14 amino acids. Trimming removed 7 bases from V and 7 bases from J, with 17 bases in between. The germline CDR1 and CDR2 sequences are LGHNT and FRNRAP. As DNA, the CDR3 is TGTGCTAGTGAAGGGGCAGGGAGGTCGAATGAGCAGTTCTTC. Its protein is CASEGAGRSNEQFF. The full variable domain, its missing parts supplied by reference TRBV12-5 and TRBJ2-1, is DARVTQTPRHKVTEMGQEVTMRCQPILGHNTVFWYRQTMMQGLELLAYFRNRAPLDDSGMPKDRFSAEMPDATLATLKIQPSEPRDSAVYFCASEGAGRSNEQFFGPGTRLTVL.

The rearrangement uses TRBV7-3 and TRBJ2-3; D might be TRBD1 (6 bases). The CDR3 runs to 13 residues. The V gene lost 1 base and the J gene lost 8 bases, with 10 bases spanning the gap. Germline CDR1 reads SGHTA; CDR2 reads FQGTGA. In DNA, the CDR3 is TGTGCCAGCAGCTTAAGACAGGCGGGTACGCAGTATTTT. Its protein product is CASSLRQAGTQYF.

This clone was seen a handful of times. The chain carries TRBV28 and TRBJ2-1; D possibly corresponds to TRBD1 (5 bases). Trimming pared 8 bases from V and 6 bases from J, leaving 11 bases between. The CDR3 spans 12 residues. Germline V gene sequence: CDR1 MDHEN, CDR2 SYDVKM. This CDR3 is CASYDSRNEQFF. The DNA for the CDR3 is TGTGCCAGCTATGACAGTCGCAATGAGCAGTTCTTC.

The CDR3 spells CASSLQGSINEQFF. The CDR3 DNA follows: TGTGCCAGCAGCTTACAGGGGTCAATAAATGAGCAGTTCTTC. The chain couples TRBV7-2 to TRBJ2-1; possible D gene TRBD1, 6 bases. V lost 2 bases to trimming and J lost 7 bases, with 12 bases between them. Germline values: CDR1 SGHTA, CDR2 FQGNSA. This CDR3 has 14 amino acids.